The T cell receptor beta chain described here comes from a study of T cells in Graves' hyperthyroidism and ophthalmopathy. This CDR3 is built from 16 residues. V was clipped by 4 bases and J by 0 bases; unmatched bases: 8. The germline V gene encodes CDR1 ENHRY and CDR2 SYGVKD. At least ten counts were recorded for this clonotype. RNA transcripts were the template for amplifying TCR beta CDR3 regions. The HTBI primer set drove a first-round RT-PCR of the TCR CDR3. TCRdb itself ran the multiplex PCR reads through MiXCR, one entry per CDR3 protein. There are about 760,000 distinct CDR3 sequences in the sample; just over 35% occur only once, and less than 35% lies in the top ten.

The sequence was obtained from a woman aged 40-49 years with Graves' hyperthyroidism. The chain uses TRBV10-3 and TRBJ2-5; 7 nucleotides line up with TRBD1. Sequenced sample: blood. The CDR3 DNA follows: TGTGCCATCAGTGCCCAGGACAGGAGCCACCAAGAGACCCAGTACTTC. Translating it yields CAISAQDRSHQETQYF.